These 19 T cell receptor beta chains were sequenced from one sample in a study of blood T cell repertoires in COVID-19. Using immunoSEQ multiplex PCR, the repertoire was profiled, and TCRdb retains in-frame clones only, with some absent. Of hundreds of thousands of clones in the sample, 86% were seen once. The material sequenced was peripheral blood. The receptors were sampled from a woman aged 60-75 years who had recovered from COVID-19.

This chain joins TRBV6-5 and TRBJ2-5, with 11 bases matching TRBD1. This CDR3 spans 15 amino acids. The V gene end was trimmed by 0 bases and the J gene end by 7 bases; junction bases not matched to a gene: 4. CDR1 and CDR2 from the germline V gene are MNHEY and SVGAGI. The CDR3 spells CASSYSGTGGGTQYF. The CDR3 DNA reads as TGTGCCAGCAGTTACTCCGGGACAGGGGGTGGGACCCAGTACTTC.

The chain recombines TRBV4-2 with TRBJ1-5; 7 bases map to TRBD1. Germline V lookup: CDR1 LGHNA, CDR2 YNFKEQ. V dropped 1 base and J dropped 4; count of bases not matched to a gene: 7. The CDR3 runs to 16 residues. CDR3 nucleotide sequence: TGTGCCAGCAGCCAAGTAGGGGGACAGATGAATCAGCCCCAGCATTTT. This sequence encodes CASSQVGGQMNQPQHF.

With respect to this clone: The junction departs from germline at one end; a sequencing error may be responsible. This chain uses TRBV2 with TRBJ1-2, with D unresolved. Germline V gene data show CDR1 as SNHLY and CDR2 as FYNNEI. The CDR3 is 13 residues long. The DNA of the CDR3 is TGTGTCAGCACCCGCGATCGAAACTATGGCTACACCTTC. Its translation is CVSTRDRNYGYTF.

This chain connects TRBV4-2 to TRBJ2-5; D perhaps matches TRBD2 (5 bases). Germline V gene sequence: CDR1 LGHNA, CDR2 YNFKEQ. The CDR3 is 14 amino acids. The V and J ends lost 1 base and 4 bases respectively, with 10 bases between them. The CDR3 DNA follows: TGTGCCAGCAGCCAAGGGGCGGGCGTAGAGACCCAGTACTTC. It yields the protein CASSQGAGVETQYF.

This sequence joins TRBV6-5 and TRBJ1-1; a possible D gene is TRBD1 (5 bases). The CDR3 is 15 amino acids. Trimming left V 6 bases short and J 1 base short, with 15 bases between. Germline lookup yields CDR1 MNHEY and CDR2 SVGAGI. The CDR3 region has the DNA TGTGCCAGCAGCCCACCCGGACAACCGAACACTGAAGCTTTCTTT. This encodes CASSPPGQPNTEAFF.

This rearrangement joins TRBV5-3 to TRBJ1-2; the D is unclear. TRBV5-3 is identified as an open reading frame with a role that is uncertain. Trimming took 0 bases from V and 7 from J, leaving 10 bases between them. CDR3 length: 13 amino acids. CDR3 coding DNA: TGTGCCAGAAGCTTGGCAGGTGGAGGTGGCTACACCTTC. Its protein product is CARSLAGGGGYTF.

This clone was recorded only once. The rearrangement links TRBV11-2 to TRBJ2-5; D unresolved. Looked up from germline, CDR1 is SGHAT and CDR2 is FQNNGV. The CDR3 has 11 amino acids. V was pared by 5 bases and J by 6 bases, with 7 bases between. The CDR3 region is CASSPSQTQYF. The CDR3 DNA is TGTGCCAGCAGCCCATCCCAGACCCAGTACTTC.

This clone showed up many times. This chain joins TRBV18 and TRBJ2-1, with 9 bases lining up with TRBD2. V lost 4 bases, J lost 7 bases, and 8 bases stayed unmatched. Germline CDR1 is KGHSH and CDR2 is LQKENI. The CDR3 contains 15 residues. CDR3 in amino acids: CASSRGIAGANEQFF. The CDR3 nucleotides read TGTGCCAGCTCACGGGGGATAGCGGGGGCTAATGAGCAGTTCTTC.

The rearrangement joins TRBV18 to TRBJ2-1; 12 nucleotides match TRBD2. This CDR3 is 19 amino acids long. The V segment lost 3 bases and the J segment 4 bases; nucleotides outside the gene matches: 13. Germline lookup yields CDR1 KGHSH and CDR2 LQKENI. The CDR3 loop reads CASSPLAGGLSGLYNEQFF. The CDR3 nucleotides read TGTGCCAGCTCACCCCTAGCGGGGGGGCTCTCCGGGCTTTACAATGAGCAGTTCTTC. Drawing the rest from reference TRBV18 and TRBJ2-1, the complete variable domain is NAGVMQNPRHLVRRRGQEARLRCSPMKGHSHVYWYRQLPEEGLKFMVYLQKENIIDESGMPKERFSAEFPKEGPSILRIQQVVRGDSAAYFCASSPLAGGLSGLYNEQFFGPGTRLTVL.

This clone came up a few times. This chain connects TRBV7-2 to TRBJ2-3; D is perhaps TRBD1 (5 bases). With 5 bases removed from V and 1 base from J, the gap between germline ends came to 13 bases. The germline CDR1 and CDR2 sequences are SGHTA and FQGNSA. The CDR3 has 15 residues. The chain's CDR3 is CASSPGQLGTDTQYF. The CDR3 DNA reads as TGTGCCAGCAGCCCAGGGCAGCTCGGCACAGATACGCAGTATTTT. The complete variable domain, with remaining parts taken from reference TRBV7-2 and TRBJ2-3, reads GAGVSQSPSNKVTEKGKDVELRCDPISGHTALYWYRQSLGQGLEFLIYFQGNSAPDKSGLPSDRFSAERTGGSVSTLTIQRTQQEDSAVYLCASSPGQLGTDTQYFGPGTRLTVL.

The chain joins TRBV4-2 to TRBJ2-1; 8 bases are shared with TRBD1. The length of the CDR3 is 16 residues. V shed 3 bases, J shed 4 bases, and the junction held 8 bases outside the gene matches. Germline loops: CDR1 LGHNA, CDR2 YNFKEQ. CDR3 nucleotide sequence: TGTGCCAGCAGCCAGCGGGGCGGGACAGGTTACAATGAGCAGTTCTTC. It encodes CASSQRGGTGYNEQFF.

The chain couples TRBV4-2 to TRBJ2-5, with D tentatively TRBD1 (5 bases). There are 15 residues in the CDR3. V was shortened by 0 bases and J by 5 bases, with 13 bases between the two germline ends. Germline V gene data show CDR1 as LGHNA and CDR2 as YNFKEQ. CDR3 nucleotides: TGTGCCAGCAGCCAAGAGGGGCAGCGTGGCGAGACCCAGTACTTC. This translates into CASSQEGQRGETQYF.

This clone was counted only a few times. The J gene is TRBJ2-1, the V gene TRBV5-4; 11 bases agree with TRBD1. CDR1 is SGHNT and CDR2 is YYREEE in the germline V gene (reference sequence). The J segment lost 6 bases and the V segment lost 0 bases, leaving 5 bases of the junction unmatched. The CDR3 length is 16 residues. The CDR3 spells CASSLGGTGGINEQFF. CDR3 coding DNA: TGTGCCAGCAGCTTGGGGGGGACAGGGGGTATCAATGAGCAGTTCTTC.

V and J are TRBV6-5 and TRBJ1-2; D ambiguous. Germline CDR1 and CDR2: MNHEY and SVGAGI. With 0 bases removed from V and 4 bases from J, the gap between germline ends came to 9 bases. CDR3 length equals 14 residues. CDR3 DNA sequence: TGTGCCAGCAGTTACTCGGCACCCCCCTATGGCTACACCTTC. Translating it yields CASSYSAPPYGYTF.

The V and J genes are TRBV6-5 and TRBJ2-5; 13 bases agree with TRBD2. Per germline, CDR1 MNHEY and CDR2 SVGAGI. Trimming at V came to 6 bases and at J to 2 bases, leaving 3 bases not matched to a gene. The CDR3 has 15 residues. The CDR3: CASRPGLAGQETQYF. DNA for the CDR3: TGTGCCAGCAGGCCGGGACTAGCGGGACAAGAGACCCAGTACTTC.

V usage is TRBV2 and J usage is TRBJ1-2; D possibly corresponds to TRBD1 (6 bases). Germline V gene data show CDR1 as SNHLY and CDR2 as FYNNEI. This CDR3 spans 11 amino acids. Deletions cut 3 bases from V and 8 bases from J, with 7 bases between. The chain's CDR3 is CASSDRGGYTF. As DNA, the CDR3 is TGTGCCAGCAGTGACAGGGGCGGCTACACCTTC.

CDR3 region: CASSLSSGGVGHTIYF. CDR3 nucleotide sequence: TGTGCCAGCAGCTTAAGCTCGGGAGGGGTTGGTCACACCATATATTTT. V and J are TRBV7-2 and TRBJ1-3, with D perhaps TRBD1 (5 bases). The V end was cut by 2 bases, the J end by 8 bases, with 19 bases between. The CDR3 runs to 16 residues. The germline V gene has CDR1 SGHTA and CDR2 FQGNSA. Full variable domain (remainder filled in from reference TRBV7-2 and TRBJ1-3): GAGVSQSPSNKVTEKGKDVELRCDPISGHTALYWYRQSLGQGLEFLIYFQGNSAPDKSGLPSDRFSAERTGGSVSTLTIQRTQQEDSAVYLCASSLSSGGVGHTIYFGEGSWLTVV.

The rearrangement links TRBV28 to TRBJ1-1, with D uncertain. V was clipped by 7 bases and J by 1 base, with 13 bases between them. Germline CDR1 MDHEN, CDR2 SYDVKM. The CDR3 runs to 14 residues. CDR3: CASKKPRENTEAFF. CDR3 bases: TGTGCCAGCAAAAAACCACGGGAGAACACTGAAGCTTTCTTT.

Comment on this clone: Other nucleotide sequences from this sample produce the same CDR3. V usage is TRBV7-9 and J usage is TRBJ2-1, with TRBD2 matching 7 bases. CDR1 and CDR2 (germline): SEHNR, FQNEAQ (reference sequence). The CDR3 covers 15 residues. V shed 5 bases, J shed 0 bases, and the junction held 4 bases outside the gene matches. CDR3 nucleotides: TGTGCCAGCAGCCCGCGGGGGAGCTCCTACAATGAGCAGTTCTTC. Protein: CASSPRGSSYNEQFF.